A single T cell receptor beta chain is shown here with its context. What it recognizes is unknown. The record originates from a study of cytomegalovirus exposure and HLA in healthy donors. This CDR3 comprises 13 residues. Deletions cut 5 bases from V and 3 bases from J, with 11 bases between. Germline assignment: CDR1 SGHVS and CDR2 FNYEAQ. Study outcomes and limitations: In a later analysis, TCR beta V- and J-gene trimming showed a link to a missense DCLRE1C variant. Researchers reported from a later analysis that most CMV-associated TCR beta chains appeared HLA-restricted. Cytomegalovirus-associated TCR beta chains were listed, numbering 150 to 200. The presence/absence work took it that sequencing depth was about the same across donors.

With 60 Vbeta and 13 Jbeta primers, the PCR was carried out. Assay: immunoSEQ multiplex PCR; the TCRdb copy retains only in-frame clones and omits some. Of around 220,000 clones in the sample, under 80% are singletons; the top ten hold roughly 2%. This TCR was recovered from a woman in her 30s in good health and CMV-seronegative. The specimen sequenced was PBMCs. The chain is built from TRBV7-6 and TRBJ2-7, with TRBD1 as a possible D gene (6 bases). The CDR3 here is CASSPRDNYEQYF. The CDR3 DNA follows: TGTGCCAGCAGCCCCAGGGACAACTACGAGCAGTACTTC.